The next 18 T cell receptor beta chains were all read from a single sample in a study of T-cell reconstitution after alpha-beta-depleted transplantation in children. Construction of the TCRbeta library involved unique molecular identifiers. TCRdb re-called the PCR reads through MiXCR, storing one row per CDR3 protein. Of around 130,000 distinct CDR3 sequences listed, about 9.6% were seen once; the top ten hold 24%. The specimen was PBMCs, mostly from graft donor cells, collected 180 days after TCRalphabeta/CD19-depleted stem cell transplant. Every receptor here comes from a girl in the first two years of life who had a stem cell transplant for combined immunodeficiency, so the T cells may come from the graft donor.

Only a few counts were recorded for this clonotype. The CDR3 here is CSVGEGGGYTF. DNA for the CDR3: TGCAGCGTGGGGGAAGGAGGTGGCTACACCTTC. The J gene is TRBJ1-2, the V gene TRBV29-1; D might be TRBD1 (5 bases). Looked up from germline, CDR1 is SQVTM and CDR2 is ANQGSEA. V was clipped by 6 bases and J by 7 bases, with 12 bases between them. The CDR3 covers 11 residues.

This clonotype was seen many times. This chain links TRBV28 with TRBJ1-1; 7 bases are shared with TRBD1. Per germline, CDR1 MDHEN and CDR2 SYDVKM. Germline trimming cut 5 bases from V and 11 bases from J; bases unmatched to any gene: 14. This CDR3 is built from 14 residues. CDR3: CASSRQGKSRMAFF. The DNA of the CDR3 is TGTGCCAGCAGTAGACAGGGAAAGTCACGAATGGCTTTCTTT.

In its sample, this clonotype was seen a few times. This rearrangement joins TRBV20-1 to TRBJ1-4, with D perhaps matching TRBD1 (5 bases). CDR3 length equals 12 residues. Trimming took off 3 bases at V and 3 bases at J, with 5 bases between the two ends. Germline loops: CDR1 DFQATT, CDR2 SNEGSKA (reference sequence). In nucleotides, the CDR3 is TGCAGTGCTAGGGGGGCTAATGAAAAACTGTTTTTT. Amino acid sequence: CSARGANEKLFF.

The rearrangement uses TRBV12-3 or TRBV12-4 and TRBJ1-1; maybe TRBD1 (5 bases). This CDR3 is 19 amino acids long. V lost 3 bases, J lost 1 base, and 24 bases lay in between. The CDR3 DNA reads TGTGCCAGCAGTTTTTTGGTGCCCAAAACCGGGACGGAGAACACTGAAGCTTTCTTT. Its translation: CASSFLVPKTGTENTEAFF.

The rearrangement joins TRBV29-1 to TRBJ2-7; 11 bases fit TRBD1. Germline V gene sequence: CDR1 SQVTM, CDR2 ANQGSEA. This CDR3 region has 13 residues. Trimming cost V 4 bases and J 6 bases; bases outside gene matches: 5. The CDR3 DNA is TGCAGCGTTGGGCGGACAGGGGGCGGCGAGCAGTACTTC. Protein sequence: CSVGRTGGGEQYF.

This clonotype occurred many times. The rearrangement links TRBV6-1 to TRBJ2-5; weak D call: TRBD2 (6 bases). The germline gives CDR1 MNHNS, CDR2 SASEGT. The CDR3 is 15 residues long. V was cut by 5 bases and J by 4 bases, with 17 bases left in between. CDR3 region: CASSLSGTLGETQYF. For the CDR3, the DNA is TGTGCCAGCAGTCTTTCCGGGACTCTGGGAGAGACCCAGTACTTC.

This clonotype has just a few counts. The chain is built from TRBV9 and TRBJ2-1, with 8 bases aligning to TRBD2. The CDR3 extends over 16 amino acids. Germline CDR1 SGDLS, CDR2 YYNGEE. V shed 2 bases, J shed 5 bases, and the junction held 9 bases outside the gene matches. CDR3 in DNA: TGTGCCAGCAGCGTCCACAGCGGGGGTTCCCACAATGAGCAGTTCTTC. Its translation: CASSVHSGGSHNEQFF.

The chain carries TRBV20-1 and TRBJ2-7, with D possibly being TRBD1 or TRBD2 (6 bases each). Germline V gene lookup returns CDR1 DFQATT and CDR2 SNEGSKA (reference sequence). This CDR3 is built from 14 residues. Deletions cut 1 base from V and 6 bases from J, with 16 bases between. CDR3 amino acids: CSARGGGQPVEQYF. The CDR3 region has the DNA TGCAGTGCTAGAGGAGGGGGGCAGCCAGTCGAGCAGTACTTC.

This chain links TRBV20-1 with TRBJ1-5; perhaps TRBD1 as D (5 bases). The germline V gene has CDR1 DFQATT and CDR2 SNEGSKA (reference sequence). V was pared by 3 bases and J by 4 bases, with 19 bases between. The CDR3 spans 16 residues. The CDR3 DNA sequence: TGCAGTGCTAGGGACCCGGGACCCGAGAGTAATCAGCCCCAGCATTTT. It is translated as CSARDPGPESNQPQHF.

The DNA of the CDR3 is TGTGCCAGCAGCTTGGACAGGGGGACACACAATGAGCAGTTCTTC. Its protein is CASSLDRGTHNEQFF. The chain employs TRBV11-1 and TRBJ2-1, with 10 bases identical to TRBD1. The junction had 4 bases not matched to a gene; V was cut back by 3 bases and J by 5 bases. The germline V gene has CDR1 SGHAT and CDR2 FQDESV (reference sequence). CDR3 size: 15 residues.

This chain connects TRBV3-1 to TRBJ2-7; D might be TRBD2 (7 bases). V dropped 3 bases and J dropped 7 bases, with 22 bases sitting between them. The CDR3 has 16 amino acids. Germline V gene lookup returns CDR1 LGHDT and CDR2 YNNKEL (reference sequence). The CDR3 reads CASSHPTGGGFREQYF. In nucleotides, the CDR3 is TGTGCCAGCAGCCATCCCACGGGGGGCGGATTCAGGGAGCAGTACTTC.

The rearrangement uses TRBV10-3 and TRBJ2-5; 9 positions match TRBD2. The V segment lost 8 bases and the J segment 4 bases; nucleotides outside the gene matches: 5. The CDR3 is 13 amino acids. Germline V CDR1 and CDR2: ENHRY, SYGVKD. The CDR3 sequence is CAIGLARGETQYF. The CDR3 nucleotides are TGTGCCATCGGACTAGCGAGGGGAGAGACCCAGTACTTC.

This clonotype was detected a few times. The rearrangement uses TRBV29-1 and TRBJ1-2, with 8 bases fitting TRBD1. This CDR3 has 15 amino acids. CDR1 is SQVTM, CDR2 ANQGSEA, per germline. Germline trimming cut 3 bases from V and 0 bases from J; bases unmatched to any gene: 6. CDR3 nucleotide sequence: TGCAGCGTTGACACAGGACAGGGAACTAACTATGGCTACACCTTC. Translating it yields CSVDTGQGTNYGYTF. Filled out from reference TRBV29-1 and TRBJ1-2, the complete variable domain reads SAVISQKPSRDICQRGTSLTIQCQVDSQVTMMFWYRQQPGQSLTLIATANQGSEATYESGFVIDKFPISRPNLTFSTLTVSNMSPEDSSIYLCSVDTGQGTNYGYTFGSGTRLTVV.

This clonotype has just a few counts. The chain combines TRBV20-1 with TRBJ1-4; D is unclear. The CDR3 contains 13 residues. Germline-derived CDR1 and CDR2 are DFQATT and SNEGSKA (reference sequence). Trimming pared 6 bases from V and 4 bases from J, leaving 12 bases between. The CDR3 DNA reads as TGCAGTGCGTGGGGATGGGATAATGAAAAACTGTTTTTT. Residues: CSAWGWDNEKLFF.

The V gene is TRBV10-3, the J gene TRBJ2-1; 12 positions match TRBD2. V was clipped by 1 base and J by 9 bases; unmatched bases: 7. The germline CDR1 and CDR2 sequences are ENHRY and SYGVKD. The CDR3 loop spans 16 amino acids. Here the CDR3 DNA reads TGTGCCATCAGTGAGTATGTGACTAGCGGGAGCAGTGAGCAGTTCTTC. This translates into CAISEYVTSGSSEQFF.

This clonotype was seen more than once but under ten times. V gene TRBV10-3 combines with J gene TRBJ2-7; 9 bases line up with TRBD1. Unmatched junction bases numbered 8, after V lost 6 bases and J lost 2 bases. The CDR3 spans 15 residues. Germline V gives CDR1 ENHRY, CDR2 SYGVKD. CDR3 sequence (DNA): TGTGCCATCAGCTCACCGGGACAGGGAACCTACGAGCAGTACTTC. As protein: CAISSPGQGTYEQYF.

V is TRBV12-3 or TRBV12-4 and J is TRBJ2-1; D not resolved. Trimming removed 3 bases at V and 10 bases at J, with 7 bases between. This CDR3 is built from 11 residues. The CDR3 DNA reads TGTGCCAGCAGTTTTTTAACCGAGCAGTTCTTC. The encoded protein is CASSFLTEQFF.

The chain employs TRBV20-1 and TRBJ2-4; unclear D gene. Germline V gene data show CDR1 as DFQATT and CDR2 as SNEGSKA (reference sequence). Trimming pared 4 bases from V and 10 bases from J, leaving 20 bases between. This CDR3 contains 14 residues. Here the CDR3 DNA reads TGCAGTGCTACCTCAGGCGTCCAAAGACGGATTCAGTACTTC. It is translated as CSATSGVQRRIQYF.